The following is a T cell receptor (beta chain) sequence with its context. The record originates from a study of blood T cell repertoires in COVID-19. Study context: Sources were T cells, B-cell-depleted T cells, or PBMCs; the material itself was cDNA or gDNA.

In the original workflow: Reference gene primers were amplified, and this amplification served to estimate nucleated cell counts. Libraries were prepared by immunoSEQ multiplex PCR; TCRdb keeps only in-frame clonotypes and omits some of them. That table is the source of V, J and clone size, and D and trimming were worked out from the DNA. The sample contains about 180,000 clones, 79% of which appear only once. Trimming at V came to 5 bases and at J to 4 bases, leaving 10 bases not matched to a gene. Germline V gene data show CDR1 as LNHNV and CDR2 as YYDKDF (reference sequence). The CDR3 is 16 amino acids.

This sequence originates from a woman aged 55-70 years with COVID-19, enrolled during active disease. The chain combines TRBV15 with TRBJ2-1; 8 nucleotides agree with TRBD2. The sample was peripheral blood. CDR3 sequence reads: CATSHRRGALYNEQFF. CDR3 nucleotide sequence: TGTGCCACCAGCCACCGGCGGGGGGCCCTATACAATGAGCAGTTCTTC.